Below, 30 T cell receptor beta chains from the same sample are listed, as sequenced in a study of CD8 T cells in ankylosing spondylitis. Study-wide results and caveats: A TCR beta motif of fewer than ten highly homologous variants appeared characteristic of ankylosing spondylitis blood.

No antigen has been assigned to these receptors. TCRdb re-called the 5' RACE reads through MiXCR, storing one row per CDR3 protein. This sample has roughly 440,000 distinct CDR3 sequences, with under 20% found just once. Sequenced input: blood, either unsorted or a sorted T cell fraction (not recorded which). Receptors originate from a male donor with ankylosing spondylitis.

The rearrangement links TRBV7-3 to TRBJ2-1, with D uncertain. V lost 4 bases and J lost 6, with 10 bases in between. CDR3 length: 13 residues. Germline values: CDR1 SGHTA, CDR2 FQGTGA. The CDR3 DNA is TGTGCCAGCAGCTCGGGCCCAGTCAATGAGCAGTTCTTC. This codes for CASSSGPVNEQFF.

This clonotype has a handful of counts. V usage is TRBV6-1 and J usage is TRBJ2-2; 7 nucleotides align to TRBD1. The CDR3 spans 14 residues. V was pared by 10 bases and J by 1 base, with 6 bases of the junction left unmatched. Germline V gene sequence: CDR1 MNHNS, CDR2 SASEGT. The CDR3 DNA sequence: TGTGCCATCGCGACAGGGCGGAACACCGGGGAGCTGTTTTTT. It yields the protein CAIATGRNTGELFF.

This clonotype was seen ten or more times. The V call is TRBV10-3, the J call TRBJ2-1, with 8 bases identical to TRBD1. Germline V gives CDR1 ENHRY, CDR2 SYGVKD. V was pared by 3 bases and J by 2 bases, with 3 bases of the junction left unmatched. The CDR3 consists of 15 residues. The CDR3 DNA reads TGTGCCATCAGTGAAGGACAGGGAACCTACAATGAGCAGTTCTTC. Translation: CAISEGQGTYNEQFF.

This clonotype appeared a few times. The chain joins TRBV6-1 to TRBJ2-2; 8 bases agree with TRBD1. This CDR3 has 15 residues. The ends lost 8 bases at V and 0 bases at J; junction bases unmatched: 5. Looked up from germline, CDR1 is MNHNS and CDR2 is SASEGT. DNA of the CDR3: TGTGCCAGCCCGGCGGGACAGGCGAACACCGGGGAGCTGTTTTTT. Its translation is CASPAGQANTGELFF.

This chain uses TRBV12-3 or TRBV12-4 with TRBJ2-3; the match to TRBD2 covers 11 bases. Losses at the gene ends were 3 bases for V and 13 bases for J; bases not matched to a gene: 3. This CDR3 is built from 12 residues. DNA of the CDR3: TGTGCCAGCAGTTTTAGCGGGGGGGCGGAGTATTTT. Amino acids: CASSFSGGAEYF.

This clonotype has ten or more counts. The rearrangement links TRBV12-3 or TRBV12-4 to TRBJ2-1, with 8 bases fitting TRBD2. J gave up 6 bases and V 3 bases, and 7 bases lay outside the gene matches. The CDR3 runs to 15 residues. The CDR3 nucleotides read TGTGCCAGCAGTTTTCTGACGGGAGGGAGCAATGAGCAGTTCTTC. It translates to CASSFLTGGSNEQFF.

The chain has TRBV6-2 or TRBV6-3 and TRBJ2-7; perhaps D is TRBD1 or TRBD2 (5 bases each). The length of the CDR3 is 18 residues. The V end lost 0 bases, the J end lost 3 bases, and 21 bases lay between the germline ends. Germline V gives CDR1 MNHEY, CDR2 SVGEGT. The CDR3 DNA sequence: TGTGCCAGCAGTTACTCTTACTCGGGGCAGGGTAAAAACTACGAGCAGTACTTC. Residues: CASSYSYSGQGKNYEQYF.

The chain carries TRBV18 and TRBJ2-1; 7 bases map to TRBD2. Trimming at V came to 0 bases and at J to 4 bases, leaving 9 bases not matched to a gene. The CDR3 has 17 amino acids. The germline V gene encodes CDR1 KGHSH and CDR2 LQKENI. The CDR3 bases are TGTGCCAGCTCACCACCGGTTCTGCTAGCGGAGTACAATGAGCAGTTCTTC. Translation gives CASSPPVLLAEYNEQFF.

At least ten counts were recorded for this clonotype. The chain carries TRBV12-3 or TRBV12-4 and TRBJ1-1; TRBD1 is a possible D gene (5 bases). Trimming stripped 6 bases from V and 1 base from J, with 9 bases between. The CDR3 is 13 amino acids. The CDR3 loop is CASSLRGNTEAFF. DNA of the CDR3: TGTGCCAGCAGCTTAAGGGGGAACACTGAAGCTTTCTTT.

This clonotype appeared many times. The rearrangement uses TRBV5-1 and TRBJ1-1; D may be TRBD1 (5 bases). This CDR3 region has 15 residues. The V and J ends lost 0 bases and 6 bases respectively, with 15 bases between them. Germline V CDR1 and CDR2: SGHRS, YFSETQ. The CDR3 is CASSLDVRGFAEAFF. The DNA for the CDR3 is TGCGCCAGCAGCTTGGATGTTCGGGGGTTCGCTGAAGCTTTCTTT.

CDR3 nucleotide sequence: TGTGCCAGCAGCCCTCAGCTCGAGACAGAATTTTATGGCTACACCTTC. It yields the protein CASSPQLETEFYGYTF. This chain uses TRBV5-6 with TRBJ1-2, with TRBD1 as a possible D gene (5 bases). The CDR3 sequence is 16 residues long. Germline V CDR1 and CDR2: SGHDT, YYEEEE. V was clipped by 4 bases and J by 5 bases, with 21 bases between them.

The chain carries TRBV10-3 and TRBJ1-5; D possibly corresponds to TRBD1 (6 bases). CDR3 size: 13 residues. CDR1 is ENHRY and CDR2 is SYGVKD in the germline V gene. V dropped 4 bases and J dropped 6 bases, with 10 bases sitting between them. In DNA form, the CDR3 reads TGTGCCATCAGTGTGGGGGGCGGTCAGCCCCAGCATTTT. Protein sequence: CAISVGGGQPQHF.

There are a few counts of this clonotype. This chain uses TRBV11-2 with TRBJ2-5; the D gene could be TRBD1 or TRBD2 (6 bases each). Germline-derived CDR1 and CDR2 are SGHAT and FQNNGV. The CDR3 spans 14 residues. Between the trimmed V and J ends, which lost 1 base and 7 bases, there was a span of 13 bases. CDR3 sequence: CASSLGSGARTQYF. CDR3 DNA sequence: TGTGCCAGCAGCTTAGGGTCGGGGGCCCGGACCCAGTACTTC.

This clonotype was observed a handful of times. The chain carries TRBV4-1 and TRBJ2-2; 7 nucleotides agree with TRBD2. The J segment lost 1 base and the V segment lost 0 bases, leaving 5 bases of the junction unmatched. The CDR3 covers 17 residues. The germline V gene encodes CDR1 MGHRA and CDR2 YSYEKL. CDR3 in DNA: TGCGCCAGCAGCCAAGAAGGGTCTAGCGGGAACACCGGGGAGCTGTTTTTT. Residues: CASSQEGSSGNTGELFF.

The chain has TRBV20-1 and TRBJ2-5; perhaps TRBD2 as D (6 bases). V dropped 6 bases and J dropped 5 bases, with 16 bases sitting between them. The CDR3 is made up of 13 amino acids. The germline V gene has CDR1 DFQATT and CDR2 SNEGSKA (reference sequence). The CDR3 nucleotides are TGCAGTGCGTCGGGACTCTTTGGGGAGACCCAGTACTTC. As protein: CSASGLFGETQYF.

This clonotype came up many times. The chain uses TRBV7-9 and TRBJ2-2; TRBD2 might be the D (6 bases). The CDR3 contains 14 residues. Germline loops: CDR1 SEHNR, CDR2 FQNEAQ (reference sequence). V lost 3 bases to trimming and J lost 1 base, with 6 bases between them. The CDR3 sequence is CASSFGGNTGELFF. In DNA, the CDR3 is TGTGCCAGCAGCTTCGGGGGGAACACCGGGGAGCTGTTTTTT.

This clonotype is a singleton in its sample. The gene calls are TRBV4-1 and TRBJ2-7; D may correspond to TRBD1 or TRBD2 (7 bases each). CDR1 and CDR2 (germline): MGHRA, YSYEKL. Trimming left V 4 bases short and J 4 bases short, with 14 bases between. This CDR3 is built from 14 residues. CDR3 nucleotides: TGCGCCAGCAGCCCAGCGGGACAGAGGTACGAGCAGTACTTC. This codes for CASSPAGQRYEQYF.

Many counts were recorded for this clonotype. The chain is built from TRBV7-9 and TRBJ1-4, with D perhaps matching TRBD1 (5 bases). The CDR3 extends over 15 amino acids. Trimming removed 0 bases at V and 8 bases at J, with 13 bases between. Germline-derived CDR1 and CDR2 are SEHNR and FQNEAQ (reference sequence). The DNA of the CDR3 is TGTGCCAGCAGCTTAGCTGGCGGGGGGGAAGAAAAACTGTTTTTT. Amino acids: CASSLAGGGEEKLFF.

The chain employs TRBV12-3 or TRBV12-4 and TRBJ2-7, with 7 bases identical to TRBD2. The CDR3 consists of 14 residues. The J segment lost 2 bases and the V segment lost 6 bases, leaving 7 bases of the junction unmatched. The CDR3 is CASRPSGKPYEQYF. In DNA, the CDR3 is TGTGCCAGCAGGCCTAGCGGTAAGCCCTACGAGCAGTACTTC.

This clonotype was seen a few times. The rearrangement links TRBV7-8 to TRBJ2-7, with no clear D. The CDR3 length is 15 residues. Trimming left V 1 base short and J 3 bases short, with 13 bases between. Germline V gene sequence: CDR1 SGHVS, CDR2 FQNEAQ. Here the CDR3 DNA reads TGTGCCAGCAGCTTAGAGGGTAGAGATAACTACGAGCAGTACTTC. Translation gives CASSLEGRDNYEQYF.

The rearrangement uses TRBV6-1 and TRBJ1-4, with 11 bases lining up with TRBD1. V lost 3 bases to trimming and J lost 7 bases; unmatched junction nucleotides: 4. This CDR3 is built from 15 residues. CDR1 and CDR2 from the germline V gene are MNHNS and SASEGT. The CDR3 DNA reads TGTGCCAGCAGTGAGGGCGGGACAGGGGGTGAAAAACTGTTTTTT. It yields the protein CASSEGGTGGEKLFF.

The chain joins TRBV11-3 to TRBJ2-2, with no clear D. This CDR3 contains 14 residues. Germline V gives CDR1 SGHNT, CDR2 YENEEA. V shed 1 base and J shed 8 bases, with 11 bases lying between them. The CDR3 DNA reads TGTGCCAGCAGCTTAGCTAGTGGAAGGGGGGAGCTGTTTTTT. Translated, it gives CASSLASGRGELFF. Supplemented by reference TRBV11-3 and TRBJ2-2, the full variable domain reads EAGVVQSPRYKIIEKKQPVAFWCNPISGHNTLYWYLQNLGQGPELLIRYENEEAVDDSQLPKDRFSAERLKGVDSTLKIQPAELGDSAVYLCASSLASGRGELFFGEGSRLTVL.

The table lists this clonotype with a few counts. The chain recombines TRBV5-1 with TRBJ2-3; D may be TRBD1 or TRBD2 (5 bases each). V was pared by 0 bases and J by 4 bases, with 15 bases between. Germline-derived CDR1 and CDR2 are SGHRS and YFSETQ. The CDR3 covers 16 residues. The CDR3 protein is CASSLGGTAWADTQYF. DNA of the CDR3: TGCGCCAGCAGCTTGGGAGGGACCGCTTGGGCAGATACGCAGTATTTT.

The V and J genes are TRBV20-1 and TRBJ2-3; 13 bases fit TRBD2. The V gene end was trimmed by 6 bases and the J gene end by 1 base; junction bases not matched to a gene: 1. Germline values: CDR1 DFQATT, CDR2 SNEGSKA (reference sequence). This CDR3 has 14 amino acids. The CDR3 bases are TGCAGTGCCACTAGCGGGAGGGGCACAGATACGCAGTATTTT. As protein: CSATSGRGTDTQYF.

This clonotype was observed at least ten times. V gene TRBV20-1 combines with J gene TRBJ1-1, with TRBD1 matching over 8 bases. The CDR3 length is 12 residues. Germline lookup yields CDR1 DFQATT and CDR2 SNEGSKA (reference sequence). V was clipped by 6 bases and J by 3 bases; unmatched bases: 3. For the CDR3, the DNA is TGCAGTGCCCCGACAGGGGACACTGAAGCTTTCTTT. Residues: CSAPTGDTEAFF.

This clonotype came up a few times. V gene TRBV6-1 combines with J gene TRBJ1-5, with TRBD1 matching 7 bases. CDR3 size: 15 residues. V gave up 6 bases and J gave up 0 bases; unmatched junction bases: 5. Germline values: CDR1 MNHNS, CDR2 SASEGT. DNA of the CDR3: TGTGCCAGCAGCTCGGGACAGCCTAGCAATCAGCCCCAGCATTTT. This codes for CASSSGQPSNQPQHF.

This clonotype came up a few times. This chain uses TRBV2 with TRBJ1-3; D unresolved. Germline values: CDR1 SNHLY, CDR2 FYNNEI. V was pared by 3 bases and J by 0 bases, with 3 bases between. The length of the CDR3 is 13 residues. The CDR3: CASSENSGNTIYF. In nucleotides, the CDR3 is TGTGCCAGCAGTGAGAACTCTGGAAACACCATATATTTT.

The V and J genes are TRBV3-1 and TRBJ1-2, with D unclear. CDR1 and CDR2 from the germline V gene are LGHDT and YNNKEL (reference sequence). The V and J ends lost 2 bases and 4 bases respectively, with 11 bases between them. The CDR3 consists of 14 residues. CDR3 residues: CASSQLGTPYGYTF. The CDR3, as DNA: TGTGCCAGCAGCCAATTAGGCACCCCCTATGGCTACACCTTC.

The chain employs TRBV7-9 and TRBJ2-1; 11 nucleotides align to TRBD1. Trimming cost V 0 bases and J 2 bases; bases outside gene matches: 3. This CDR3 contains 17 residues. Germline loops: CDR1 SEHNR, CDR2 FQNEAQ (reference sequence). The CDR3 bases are TGTGCCAGCAGCTTAGCCTTGGGACAGGGGGCCTACAATGAGCAGTTCTTC. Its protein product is CASSLALGQGAYNEQFF.

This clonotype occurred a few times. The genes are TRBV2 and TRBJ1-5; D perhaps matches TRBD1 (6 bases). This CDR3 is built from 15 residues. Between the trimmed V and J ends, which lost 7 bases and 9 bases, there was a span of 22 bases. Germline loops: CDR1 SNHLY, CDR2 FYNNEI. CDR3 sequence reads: CASTGGEGGATPQHF. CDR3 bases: TGTGCCAGCACTGGCGGGGAGGGGGGGGCTACGCCCCAGCATTTT.